This T cell receptor (beta chain) stems from a study of T cell repertoires in cytomegalovirus infection. Study summary: Recently identified HLA-C-restricted CMV epitopes were among the peptides used. Both a matching HLA type and CMV infection were indicated by public TCR beta signatures.

Of note for this clonotype: The antigen remains undetermined. One end of the junction fails to match germline, which may point to a read error.

Study-level findings and limits: CMV-specific HLA-C-restricted TCR beta clonotypes dominated the ex vivo response. CMV carriers having the relevant HLA were flagged by cumulative public TCR beta family frequency.

One entry per CDR3 protein results from TCRdb running MiXCR on the reads. The sample consists of roughly 990,000 distinct CDR3 sequences, around 31% of them appearing once. Looked up from germline, CDR1 is LNHDA and CDR2 is SQIVND (reference sequence). This CDR3 is 16 amino acids long. Material: cultured CD8+ T cells from PBMCs, obtained from culture after CMV antigen stimulation. The TCR sequence derives from a human donor in good health (CMV status not recorded). Some clones in this sample may be carry-over from other donors' samples. The chain recombines TRBV19 with TRBJ1-2; D might be TRBD1 (5 bases). CDR3 in amino acids: CASLGGPRQTDYSYTF. The CDR3 region has the DNA TGTGCCAGTCTGGGTGGCCCCCGACAGACCGACTATAGCTACACCTTC.